This T cell receptor beta chain was sequenced for a study of tumor and adjacent non-tumor tissue in lung cancer (dated by TCRdb to the late 2010s). Some background on the complete study: Patients with adenocarcinoma (approximately 13), squamous cell carcinoma (2) and small cell lung cancer (1) were included in the cohort. Ages among the roughly 15 patients ranged from roughly 31 to 76 years, there were roughly ten men and 5 women, and disease was at TNM stage I to III. Sequencing generated a total of 125,075,908 productive TCRbeta reads, averaging roughly 4.3 million reads per sample. The study compared bulk TCRbeta repertoires between lung tumor tissue and matched distant non-tumor lung tissue from more than twelve lung cancer patients. For each patient, one tumor sample and one normal lung sample were taken, giving about 31 paired specimens that underwent TCRbeta CDR3 sequencing. The paper's findings and limits, for the study overall: A significantly larger cumulative share of the repertoire was made up by the top 100 clones in normal lung than in tumor tissue. With only approximately 16 patients in the cohort, the authors noted that larger samples and more detailed clinical data are needed. Neither the sequencing platform nor unique molecular identifiers are named or mentioned anywhere in the methods. TCR diversity (inverse Simpson) was significantly higher in tumor than in normal lung tissue (roughly 430 vs 170, P = 0.0075, Mann-Whitney U test). TCR diversity was significantly higher in younger patients, and higher tumor TCR diversity was associated with shorter overall and disease-free survival. Because peripheral blood was not sequenced, blood TCRbeta repertoires in the lung cancer patients of the study were not examined.

The table lists this clonotype with a few counts. Its antigen specificity is not known. Base qualities are missing; no much larger clone stands one base away. The protocol used for the library was multiplex PCR. The data were produced on an Illumina HiSeq 2500. TCRbeta libraries were constructed through three rounds of nested PCR with primers (Table S4) according to protocols adapted from ARM-PCR. Before sequencing, PCR products in the 200-500 bp range were cut out of the gel and cleaned up using the QIAquick gel extraction kit. The source study handled its data this way. Reads were cleaned with Trimmomatic, merged with FLASH into complete CDR3 sequences, and assigned to V(D)J germline segments with MiTCR. Clonal diversity was computed as the inverse Simpson's index with VDJtools. Productive reads were defined as in-frame sequences without a premature stop codon. TCRdb redid the processing of the public reads, applying fastp at Q25 and MiXCR, and retained in-frame beta chains. Under each unique CDR3 protein, matching rows form one entry showing the most common genes and DNA. The V and J calls and clone size come from TCRdb's table, not from the authors' own analysis. In all, the sample holds under 150,000 distinct CDR3 sequences, and around 61% of those were seen once. The ten most abundant clones make up around a sixth of the sample.

RNA was extracted from bulk unsorted tissue and checked for quality with a NanoDrop ND-1000 and an Agilent 2100. Newly diagnosed lung cancer patients without prior chemotherapy who had been admitted for thoracic surgery in China between August and November 2014 were enrolled as donors. Patients who had received previous radiotherapy or chemotherapy, or who had another concurrent cancer, were excluded from the study. Pieces of surgical tissue measuring roughly 1-2.1 cm3 were kept in RNAlater solution and held at -80 degrees C until needed. Via the germline V gene, CDR1 is WSHSY and CDR2 SAAADI. Trimming at the junction amounts to 7 bases on V and 3 bases on J, and the germline ends lie 7 bases apart. The CDR3, cysteine through valine, is 11 amino acids long. CDR3 DNA only is kept here, 33 bases in frame from base 1.

Sequenced input: lung tumor tissue. The TCR comes from a man aged 55 to 69 with small cell lung cancer. This chain is built from TRBV10-2 and TRBJ2-7; a weak D assignment points to TRBD1 (5 bases agree). The nucleotide sequence reads TGCGCCAGCAAGCAGGGCTACGAGCAGTACGTC. Translated, it reads CASKQGYEQYV.